The entry that follows covers one T cell receptor (beta chain) sequence. The CDR3 sequence is 15 residues long. Germline V gene lookup returns CDR1 SGHVS and CDR2 FQNEAQ. V was clipped by 1 base and J by 7 bases; unmatched bases: 5. The data stem from a study of control samples from healthy donors and cancer patients. TCRdb keeps only in-frame clones here, not all; method: immunoSEQ multiplex PCR. This table holds some 160,000 clones, approximately 90% found once. This clonotype was obtained from a woman aged 30 to 39 in good health. V and J are TRBV7-8 and TRBJ2-7; 12 bases are shared with TRBD1. The specimen was blood. CDR3 sequence (DNA): TGTGCCAGCAGCTTAGTCGGGACAGGGGGCGAAGAGCAGTACTTC. Residues: CASSLVGTGGEEQYF.